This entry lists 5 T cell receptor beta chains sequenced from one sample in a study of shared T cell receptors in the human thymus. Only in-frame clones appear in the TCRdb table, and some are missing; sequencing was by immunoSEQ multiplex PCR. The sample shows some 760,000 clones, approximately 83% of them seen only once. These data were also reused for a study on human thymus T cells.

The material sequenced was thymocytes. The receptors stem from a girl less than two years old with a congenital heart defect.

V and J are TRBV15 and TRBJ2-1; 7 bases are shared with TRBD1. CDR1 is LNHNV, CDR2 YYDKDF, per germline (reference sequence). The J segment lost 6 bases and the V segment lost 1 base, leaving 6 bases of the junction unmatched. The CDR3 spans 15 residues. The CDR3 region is CATSRATSGGNEQFF. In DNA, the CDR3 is TGTGCCACCAGCAGAGCAACCTCAGGGGGCAATGAGCAGTTCTTC.

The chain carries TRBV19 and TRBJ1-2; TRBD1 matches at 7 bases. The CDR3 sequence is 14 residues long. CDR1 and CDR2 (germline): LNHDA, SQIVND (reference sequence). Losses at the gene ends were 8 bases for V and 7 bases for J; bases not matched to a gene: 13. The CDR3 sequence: CASRPDRLVAGYTF. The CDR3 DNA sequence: TGTGCCAGTCGACCGGACAGGTTGGTAGCTGGCTACACCTTC.

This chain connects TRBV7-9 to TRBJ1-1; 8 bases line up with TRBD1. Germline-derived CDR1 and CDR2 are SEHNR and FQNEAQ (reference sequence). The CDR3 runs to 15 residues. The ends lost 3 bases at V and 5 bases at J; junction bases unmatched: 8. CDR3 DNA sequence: TGTGCCAGCAGCTTGCAACAGGGGGGAAGGACTGAAGCTTTCTTT. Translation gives CASSLQQGGRTEAFF.

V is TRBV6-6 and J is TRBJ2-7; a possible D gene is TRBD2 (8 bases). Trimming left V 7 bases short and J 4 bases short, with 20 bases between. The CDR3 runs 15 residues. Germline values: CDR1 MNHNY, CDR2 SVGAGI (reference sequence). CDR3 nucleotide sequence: TGTGCCAGCAAGGGGCCGGGAGGGACAGAGTACGAGCAGTACTTC. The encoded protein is CASKGPGGTEYEQYF.

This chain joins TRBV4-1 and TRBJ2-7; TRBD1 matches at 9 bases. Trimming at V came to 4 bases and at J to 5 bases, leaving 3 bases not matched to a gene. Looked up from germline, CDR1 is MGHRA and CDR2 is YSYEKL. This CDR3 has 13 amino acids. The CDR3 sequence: CASSLTGGNEQYF. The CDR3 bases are TGCGCCAGCAGCCTCACAGGGGGCAACGAGCAGTACTTC.